This TCR beta chain was recorded in a study of blood T cell repertoires in COVID-19 (TCRdb year 2020). About the investigation overall: Collaborator samples came from the United States, Italy and Spain and covered acute and convalescent phases of COVID-19. The material from the prospective study consisted of cDNA or gDNA derived from T cells, B-cell-depleted T cells, or PBMCs. Deeply sampled blood TCRbeta repertoires from subjects exposed to, actively infected with, or recovered from COVID-19 were included in the dataset. A freely available public database, intended as a resource for researchers studying the immune response to SARS-CoV-2, is where the repertoires were released. The samples were drawn from the first 160 participants of the ongoing ImmuneRACE study and from 950 to 1,500 subjects provided by 6 global collaborators. Sample metadata almost always included a de-identified subject ID, COVID-19 status, age in years and sex. HLA class I and class II types, where available, came from metadata supplied by the sample provider rather than from assay-based typing.

Results the study describes overall, beyond this receptor: How much clinical and demographic metadata was included differed by source and by participant, and the metadata was provided uncurated.

Regarding this clone: Its antigen remains unidentified. No much larger clonotype is one base removed from it; base qualities were not supplied.

In Seattle, one collaborating source enrolled patients while the infection was active and tracked those patients longitudinally over the course of disease. Collaborating institutions collected whole blood in K2EDTA tubes following their own protocols. For TCRbeta analysis, collaborator samples were shipped as frozen whole blood, as isolated PBMCs, or as DNA extracted from either sample type. The immunoSEQ Assay, a bias-controlled multiplex PCR, was used to amplify TCRbeta CDR3 regions from genomic DNA. In the original analysis: Nucleated cell counts per sample were estimated from amplification of reference gene primers within the assay. To quantify the absolute abundance of each unique TCRbeta CDR3 rearrangement, sequence reads were collapsed and filtered. For each sample, productive Simpson clonality was calculated as the square root of Simpson's diversity index over productive rearrangements. TCRdb obtained this table from immuneACCESS and retained in-frame rearrangements with V and J assigned. These tables miss some clones; where compared with another copy, unresolved V genes account for less than half of the shortfall, and the remainder is unexplained. V, J and clone size were drawn from that table, and D and trimming were deduced from the DNA. For this sample the table gives 150,000 to 200,000 clones, of which approximately 91% were detected only once. Roughly 4.5% of the sample is held by the ten biggest clonotypes.

Trimming takes 7 bases off V and 6 bases off J; junction bases not matched to a gene: 6. Per the germline V gene, SNHLY is the CDR1 and FYNNEI is the CDR2. The CDR3 runs 14 amino acids, cysteine and phenylalanine included. Only the CDR3 DNA stays, 42 bases, in frame from base 1. The specimen sequenced was peripheral blood. The receptor comes from a man younger than 35 with COVID-19, enrolled during active disease. The V gene is TRBV2 and the J gene is TRBJ2-2; 9 bases in the junction line up with TRBD2. CDR3 loop: CASKLAGHAGELFF. The base sequence is TGTGCCAGCAAGCTAGCGGGACACGCCGGGGAGCTGTTTTTT. Beyond the CDR3, the reference TRBV2 and TRBJ2-2 genes provide the residues; the full variable domain reads: EPEVTQTPSHQVTQMGQEVILRCVPISNHLYFYWYRQILGQKVEFLVSFYNNEISEKSEIFDDQFSVERPDGSNFTLKIRSTKLEDSAMYFCASKLAGHAGELFFGEGSRLTVL.